This is a list of T cell receptor beta chains from one sample in a study of T cells after posttransplantation cyclophosphamide. Profiling relied on immunoSEQ multiplex PCR, and the TCRdb table lists in-frame clones only, not all of them. The sample lists 15,000 to 20,000 clones, 75% to 80% occurring once. Here the sequenced sample was CD8+ T cells sorted from PBMCs, taken approximately 1,900 days after a stem cell transplant with posttransplant cyclophosphamide. Receptor source: a female patient aged 40-50 years who received an allogeneic stem cell transplant from a related donor, was CMV-positive, and had no GVHD. A subset of T cells may come from the graft donor. Each CDR3 is given with its conserved first and last residue. The D gene is left open where the match is weak. Clone size is stated in some rows and not others, as once, few, many or a class when expanded.

few	TRBV7-9	-	TRBJ2-7	CASSGQSYEQYF	TGTGCCAGCAGCGGACAATCCTACGAGCAGTACTTC
once	TRBV9	-	TRBJ2-1	CASTTGIGSYNEQFF	TGTGCCAGCACCACAGGGATAGGGTCCTACAATGAGCAGTTCTTC
-	TRBV5-6	-	TRBJ2-1	CASSSSESSYNEQFF	TGTGCCAGCAGCTCCTCCGAGAGCTCCTACAATGAGCAGTTCTTC
-	TRBV7-6	-	TRBJ2-7	CASSKVGPQTGTPHYEQYF	TGTGCCAGCAGTAAGGTCGGACCGCAGACCGGGACACCTCATTACGAGCAGTACTTC
-	TRBV18	TRBD1	TRBJ2-7	CASSAMTGNEQYF	TGTGCCAGCTCAGCGATGACAGGGAACGAGCAGTACTTC
-	TRBV19	-	TRBJ1-2	CASSITSTGRVGYTF	TGTGCCAGTAGTATCACTTCGACAGGCCGGGTTGGCTACACCTTC
-	TRBV7-9	-	TRBJ1-3	CASSPLQGSSGNTIYF	TGTGCCAGCAGCCCCTTACAGGGCTCCTCTGGAAACACCATATATTTT
-	TRBV7-6	TRBD2	TRBJ2-3	CASSPLTSGGGDTQYF	TGTGCCAGCAGCCCCCTGACTAGCGGGGGGGGAGATACGCAGTATTTT
-	TRBV10-3	TRBD2	TRBJ2-1	CAISENLAEARYEQFF	TGTGCCATCAGTGAGAACCTAGCGGAGGCGCGGTATGAGCAGTTCTTC
-	TRBV28	TRBD2	TRBJ2-1	CASSPWGTSGYNEQFF	TGTGCCAGCAGTCCGTGGGGGACTAGCGGCTACAATGAGCAGTTCTTC
-	TRBV7-6	-	TRBJ2-7	CASSLVGGRGGNEQYF	TGTGCCAGCAGCTTAGTAGGTGGCAGGGGTGGGAACGAGCAGTACTTC
-	TRBV11-2	TRBD1	TRBJ1-1	CASRTGESNTEAFF	TGTGCCAGCAGGACAGGGGAGTCGAACACTGAAGCTTTCTTT
-	TRBV13	TRBD2	TRBJ2-3	CASSPWGAGSSGGSTDTQYF	TGTGCCAGCAGCCCCTGGGGGGCAGGGTCTAGCGGGGGGAGCACAGATACGCAGTATTTT
-	TRBV4-3	-	TRBJ1-2	CASSQDNAGSDGYTF	TGCGCCAGCAGCCAAGATAATGCGGGTTCTGATGGCTACACCTTC
-	TRBV5-1	TRBD1	TRBJ1-2	CASSPGTGGEGYTF	TGCGCCAGCAGCCCTGGGACAGGGGGCGAAGGCTACACCTTC
-	TRBV13	-	TRBJ2-1	CASSLSGPSSYNEQFF	TGTGCCAGCAGTCTCAGCGGGCCGAGCTCCTACAATGAGCAGTTCTTC
-	TRBV27	-	TRBJ1-2	CASSSVSNYGYTF	TGTGCCAGCAGTTCAGTCTCTAACTATGGCTACACCTTC
few	TRBV5-4	TRBD2	TRBJ2-7	CASSLSPRLANDEQYF	TGTGCCAGCAGCTTGAGCCCCAGACTAGCGAATGACGAGCAGTACTTC
few	TRBV2	TRBD1	TRBJ1-5	CASRGGGGAGNQPQHF	TGTGCCAGCAGAGGTGGAGGGGGCGCGGGCAATCAGCCCCAGCATTTT
-	TRBV11-3	TRBD1	TRBJ1-6	CASSGTGGFLDPLHF	TGTGCCAGCAGCGGGACAGGTGGATTCCTCGATCCCCTCCACTTT
-	TRBV4-1	TRBD2	TRBJ2-7	CASSQMRGSYEQYF	TGCGCCAGCAGCCAAATGCGGGGGTCCTACGAGCAGTACTTC
few	TRBV7-9	-	TRBJ1-2	CASSWLVHGYTF	TGTGCCAGCAGCTGGCTGGTACACGGCTACACCTTC
few	TRBV7-7	TRBD2	TRBJ2-1	CASSSGGGNEQFF	TGTGCCAGCAGCTCGGGCGGGGGTAATGAGCAGTTCTTC